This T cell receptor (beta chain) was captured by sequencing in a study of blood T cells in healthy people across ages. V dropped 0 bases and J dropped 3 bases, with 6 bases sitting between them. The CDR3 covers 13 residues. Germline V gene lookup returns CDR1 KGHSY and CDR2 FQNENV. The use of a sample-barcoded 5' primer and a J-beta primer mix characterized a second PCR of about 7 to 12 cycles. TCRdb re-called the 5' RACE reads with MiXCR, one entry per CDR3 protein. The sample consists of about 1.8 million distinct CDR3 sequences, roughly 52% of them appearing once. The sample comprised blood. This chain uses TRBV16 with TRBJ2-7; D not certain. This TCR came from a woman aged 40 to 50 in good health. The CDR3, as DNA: TGTGCCAGCAGCCAATCCCCGGTCTACGAGCAGTACTTC. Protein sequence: CASSQSPVYEQYF. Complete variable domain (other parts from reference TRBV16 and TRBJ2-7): GEEVAQTPKHLVRGEGQKAKLYCAPIKGHSYVFWYQQVLKNEFKFLISFQNENVFDETGMPKERFSAKCLPNSPCSLEIQATKLEDSAVYFCASSQSPVYEQYFGPGTRLTVT.